These 21 T cell receptor beta chains were all obtained from the same sample, sequenced in a study of cytotoxic CD8 clonotypes in ibrutinib-treated CLL. Method: immunoSEQ multiplex PCR; TCRdb's copy keeps in-frame clones and lacks some. The profile covers hundreds of thousands of clones, with 60% to 75% appearing a single time and 15% taken by the ten largest. Sequences were derived from PBMCs, sampled after 24 months of ibrutinib treatment. Receptors originate from a human donor with chronic lymphocytic leukemia.

The chain joins TRBV13 to TRBJ2-2; D is possibly TRBD1 (5 bases). V dropped 5 bases and J dropped 3 bases, with 10 bases sitting between them. Germline V gene sequence: CDR1 PRHDT, CDR2 FYEKMQ (reference sequence). The length of the CDR3 is 14 residues. The CDR3 region has the DNA TGTGCCAGCAGCCCGGACACGTACACCGGGGAGCTGTTTTTT. This encodes CASSPDTYTGELFF. The full variable domain, its missing parts supplied by reference TRBV13 and TRBJ2-2, is AAGVIQSPRHLIKEKRETATLKCYPIPRHDTVYWYQQGPGQDPQFLISFYEKMQSDKGSIPDRFSAQQFSDYHSELNMSSLELGDSALYFCASSPDTYTGELFFGEGSRLTVL.

This chain uses TRBV7-2 with TRBJ2-5, with TRBD2 as a possible D gene (6 bases). Germline V CDR1 and CDR2: SGHTA, FQGNSA. The length of the CDR3 is 13 residues. V was cut by 5 bases and J by 4 bases, with 11 bases left in between. In DNA, the CDR3 is TGTGCCAGCAGCCCCCGGAGGGGAGAGACCCAGTACTTC. It encodes CASSPRRGETQYF. The complete variable domain, with remaining parts taken from reference TRBV7-2 and TRBJ2-5, reads GAGVSQSPSNKVTEKGKDVELRCDPISGHTALYWYRQSLGQGLEFLIYFQGNSAPDKSGLPSDRFSAERTGGSVSTLTIQRTQQEDSAVYLCASSPRRGETQYFGPGTRLLVL.

The rearrangement links TRBV5-1 to TRBJ2-7; D is unresolved. Germline-derived CDR1 and CDR2 are SGHRS and YFSETQ. This CDR3 is 13 amino acids long. V lost 4 bases, J lost 2 bases, and 10 bases lay in between. CDR3 loop: CASSMTDPYEQYF. The CDR3 DNA follows: TGCGCCAGCAGCATGACTGACCCCTACGAGCAGTACTTC.

The V and J genes are TRBV30 and TRBJ1-3; tentative D call: TRBD1 (5 bases). Germline V CDR1 and CDR2: GTSNPN, SVGIG (reference sequence). Trimming removed 2 bases at V and 3 bases at J, with 14 bases between. This CDR3 has 15 amino acids. The CDR3 DNA follows: TGTGCCTGGAGTAAGGCAGAGGGGTTTGGAAACACCATATATTTT. Protein: CAWSKAEGFGNTIYF.

V usage is TRBV4-2 and J usage is TRBJ1-2, with D tentatively TRBD1 (6 bases). V was clipped by 0 bases and J by 7 bases, with 15 bases between them. CDR3 length equals 15 residues. The germline V gene has CDR1 LGHNA and CDR2 YNFKEQ. The CDR3 protein is CASSQELTGLLGYTF. In nucleotides, the CDR3 is TGTGCCAGCAGCCAAGAACTCACAGGGCTCCTTGGCTACACCTTC.

The V and J genes are TRBV20-1 and TRBJ2-5; D remains ambiguous. Trimming cost V 6 bases and J 3 bases, with 8 bases left between them. CDR1 is DFQATT, CDR2 SNEGSKA, per germline (reference sequence). The CDR3 loop spans 11 amino acids. Here the CDR3 reads CSAPQEETQYF. The CDR3, as DNA: TGCAGTGCCCCCCAGGAAGAGACCCAGTACTTC.

The chain recombines TRBV30 with TRBJ1-1; tentatively, D is TRBD1 (5 bases). With 0 bases removed from V and 0 bases from J, the gap between germline ends came to 11 bases. In germline, CDR1 is GTSNPN, CDR2 SVGIG (reference sequence). The CDR3 extends over 15 amino acids. The CDR3 loop is CAWSVLGTLNTEAFF. The CDR3 DNA follows: TGTGCCTGGAGTGTACTGGGGACCTTGAACACTGAAGCTTTCTTT.

This clone was counted a few times. The chain uses TRBV28 and TRBJ1-4, with a possible D match to TRBD1 (6 bases). Trimming removed 6 bases at V and 7 bases at J, with 15 bases between. Germline values: CDR1 MDHEN, CDR2 SYDVKM. This CDR3 spans 14 amino acids. Written as DNA, the CDR3 is TGTGCCAGCAGGCTAGCTGGGGGCGGTGAAAAACTGTTTTTT. It yields the protein CASRLAGGGEKLFF.

The chain combines TRBV5-1 with TRBJ2-3; TRBD1 matches at 8 bases. Per the germline V gene, CDR1 is SGHRS and CDR2 is YFSETQ. Losses at the gene ends were 4 bases for V and 3 bases for J; bases not matched to a gene: 7. CDR3 size: 15 residues. CDR3 nucleotides: TGCGCCAGCAGCCAGGGGGCTAGGAAGACAGATACGCAGTATTTT. The encoded protein is CASSQGARKTDTQYF.

The chain has TRBV9 and TRBJ1-1; possibly TRBD1 for D (5 bases). Trimming left V 7 bases short and J 4 bases short, with 14 bases between. Per the germline V gene, CDR1 is SGDLS and CDR2 is YYNGEE. This CDR3 has 13 residues. This CDR3 reads CASGKVGTTEAFF. CDR3 nucleotide sequence: TGTGCCAGCGGTAAGGTGGGGACCACTGAAGCTTTCTTT. Full variable domain (remainder filled in from reference TRBV9 and TRBJ1-1): DSGVTQTPKHLITATGQRVTLRCSPRSGDLSVYWYQQSLDQGLQFLIQYYNGEERAKGNILERFSAQQFPDLHSELNLSSLELGDSALYFCASGKVGTTEAFFGQGTRLTVV.

The chain has TRBV27 and TRBJ2-7, with TRBD1 identical over 8 bases. This CDR3 region has 18 residues. Trimming took 5 bases from V and 5 from J; bases not matched to a gene: 20. Germline V gives CDR1 MNHEY, CDR2 SMNVEV (reference sequence). The CDR3 DNA reads TGTGCCAGCAGTAATTATGGGCCGGCTCGGGACAGGCCCCACGAGCAGTACTTC. As protein: CASSNYGPARDRPHEQYF.

This clone appeared a single time. This chain connects TRBV2 to TRBJ1-5; D remains unclear. CDR3 length equals 15 residues. With 6 bases removed from V and 0 bases from J, the gap between germline ends came to 12 bases. Looked up from germline, CDR1 is SNHLY and CDR2 is FYNNEI. CDR3 coding DNA: TGTGCCAGCAGAAGTGGGGATTATAGCAATCAGCCCCAGCATTTT. Translation gives CASRSGDYSNQPQHF.

On this clone itself: At one end, the junction sequence differs from germline, possibly due to a read error. The chain is built from TRBV7-7 and TRBJ2-2; a weak D match, TRBD2 (6 bases). Germline loops: CDR1 SSHAT, CDR2 FNYEAQ (reference sequence). CDR3 length equals 14 residues. CDR3 coding DNA: TGTGCTAGCAGCTTGGGACTTAACACCGGGGAGCTGTTTTTT. It encodes CASSLGLNTGELFF.

The J gene is TRBJ1-5, the V gene TRBV6-1; D remains ambiguous. The CDR3 has 17 amino acids. The germline CDR1 and CDR2 sequences are MNHNS and SASEGT. Trimming took 4 bases from V and 2 from J, leaving 18 bases between them. The CDR3 loop is CASSVHVGSGGNQPQHF. CDR3 nucleotides: TGTGCCAGCAGTGTACATGTTGGCTCGGGAGGCAATCAGCCCCAGCATTTT.

This chain connects TRBV27 to TRBJ2-2; a weak D match, TRBD2 (6 bases). The V gene's germline CDR1 is MNHEY and CDR2 SMNVEV (reference sequence). The V and J ends lost 5 bases and 2 bases respectively, with 15 bases between them. CDR3 length: 16 amino acids. The DNA for the CDR3 is TGTGCCAGCAGTCCGGGACTCCACATAAACACCGGGGAGCTGTTTTTT. Translated, it gives CASSPGLHINTGELFF.

A single count supports this clone. This sequence joins TRBV28 and TRBJ2-4; TRBD2 might be the D (7 bases). This CDR3 has 21 amino acids. Trimming cost V 3 bases and J 0 bases, with 27 bases left between them. Germline V lookup: CDR1 MDHEN, CDR2 SYDVKM. This chain's CDR3 is CASSFYARGGDGRLAKNIQYF. As DNA, the CDR3 is TGTGCCAGCAGTTTTTACGCTCGAGGGGGGGACGGAAGGTTAGCCAAAAACATTCAGTACTTC.

This chain joins TRBV19 and TRBJ2-7; D unclear. V was pared by 8 bases and J by 7 bases, with 12 bases between. Germline V gene data show CDR1 as LNHDA and CDR2 as SQIVND (reference sequence). The CDR3 has 11 residues. CDR3 amino acids: CASGFYREQYF. CDR3 nucleotide sequence: TGTGCCAGTGGTTTTTACCGGGAGCAGTACTTC.

The rearrangement links TRBV29-1 to TRBJ2-5; D unresolved. Trimming pared 7 bases from V and 1 base from J, leaving 16 bases between. The CDR3 extends over 14 amino acids. The germline CDR1 and CDR2 sequences are SQVTM and ANQGSEA. The CDR3 is CSGRGRPPQETQYF. As DNA, the CDR3 is TGCAGCGGACGAGGACGGCCGCCCCAAGAGACCCAGTACTTC.

This clone has more than one count but fewer than ten. The chain combines TRBV6-6 with TRBJ1-1; D unclear. The germline V gene encodes CDR1 MNHNY and CDR2 SVGAGI (reference sequence). This CDR3 comprises 12 residues. Trimming left V 2 bases short and J 4 bases short, with 5 bases between. The CDR3 region is CASSYEGTEAFF. In nucleotides, the CDR3 is TGTGCCAGCAGTTACGAGGGCACTGAAGCTTTCTTT.

The V call is TRBV4-2, the J call TRBJ1-5; D not certain. The germline gives CDR1 LGHNA, CDR2 YNFKEQ. Trimming shortened V by 0 bases and J by 6 bases, and 9 bases separated the two germline ends. The CDR3 extends over 14 amino acids. Written as DNA, the CDR3 is TGTGCCAGCAGCCAAGAAGGTGCAGCTCAGCCCCAGCATTTT. It is translated as CASSQEGAAQPQHF.

The V and J genes are TRBV11-2 and TRBJ2-7; D ambiguous. This CDR3 is 17 amino acids long. Germline-derived CDR1 and CDR2 are SGHAT and FQNNGV. V was clipped by 7 bases and J by 6 bases, with 28 bases between them. The CDR3 DNA follows: TGTGCCAGCATCCCAGGATTTTGGTATTTGGGAAAATCCGAGCAGTACTTC. It encodes CASIPGFWYLGKSEQYF.